These 27 T cell receptor beta chains were sequenced from one sample in a study of T cells after yellow fever vaccination. One entry per CDR3 protein, called by TCRdb with MiXCR from the 5' RACE reads. The data contain about 110,000 distinct CDR3 sequences, roughly 8.9% of them singletons. The input for sequencing was CD8+ T cells sorted from PBMCs, taken 45 days after the yellow fever booster vaccination. The origin of the receptors is a man aged 25-40 years who received the YFV17D yellow fever vaccine.

This clonotype was seen only a few times. The chain is built from TRBV15 and TRBJ2-3; the match to TRBD1 covers 8 bases. Germline trimming cut 5 bases from V and 1 base from J; bases unmatched to any gene: 5. CDR3 length: 15 residues. Germline V gene data show CDR1 as LNHNV and CDR2 as YYDKDF (reference sequence). This CDR3 is CATSPGDRRTDTQYF. DNA of the CDR3: TGTGCCACCAGCCCTGGGGACAGGCGCACAGATACGCAGTATTTT.

This clonotype was detected ten times or more. This chain connects TRBV6-5 to TRBJ1-1, with TRBD1 as a possible D gene (5 bases). The CDR3 spans 15 residues. V lost 1 base and J 8 bases, leaving 17 bases between the germline ends. Looked up from germline, CDR1 is MNHEY and CDR2 is SVGAGI. This CDR3 is CASSYLKGHRSEAFF. DNA of the CDR3: TGTGCCAGCAGTTACTTGAAAGGACACAGGTCCGAAGCTTTCTTT.

The sample holds many counts of this clonotype. This sequence joins TRBV7-8 and TRBJ2-1; TRBD1 matches 7 bases. In germline, CDR1 is SGHVS, CDR2 FQNEAQ. The length of the CDR3 is 15 residues. V shed 1 base and J 7 bases; nucleotides not matched to a gene: 7. The CDR3 here is CASSLEGAARNEQFF. The DNA for the CDR3 is TGTGCCAGCAGCTTAGAGGGGGCGGCAAGGAATGAGCAGTTCTTC. The full variable domain, with the rest looked up from reference TRBV7-8 and TRBJ2-1, is GAGVSQSPRYKVAKRGQDVALRCDPISGHVSLFWYQQALGQGPEFLTYFQNEAQLDKSGLPSDRFFAERPEGSVSTLKIQRTQQEDSAVYLCASSLEGAARNEQFFGPGTRLTVL.

This clonotype was detected many times. The chain employs TRBV20-1 and TRBJ2-7, with a weak D call TRBD2 (7 bases). The CDR3 contains 14 residues. The germline gives CDR1 DFQATT, CDR2 SNEGSKA (reference sequence). V was clipped by 3 bases and J by 0 bases, with 12 bases between them. CDR3 in amino acids: CSASWRGPSYEQYF. CDR3 nucleotides: TGCAGTGCTAGCTGGCGGGGGCCCTCCTACGAGCAGTACTTC.

In the case of this clonotype: This could be a read error, since a much larger clone is one nucleotide away. CDR3 DNA sequence: TGCGCCAGCAGCCTCTTACAGGAGGAGAATGAGCAGCTCTTC. Encoded protein: CASSLLQEENEQLF. V gene TRBV4-1 combines with J gene TRBJ2-1; either TRBD1 or TRBD2 may supply D (5 bases each). The CDR3 length is 14 residues. The V gene's germline CDR1 is MGHRA and CDR2 YSYEKL.

Regarding this clonotype: A much larger clone lies one base from this, so it may be a read error. The V and J genes are TRBV6-1 and TRBJ2-3, with D perhaps TRBD1 (6 bases). CDR3 length: 16 amino acids. Germline lookup yields CDR1 MNHNS and CDR2 SASEGT. CDR3 DNA sequence: TGTGGCAGCAGTGAAGATCACAGGGCTGGCACAGATACGCAGTATTTT. Translated: CGSSEDHRAGTDTQYF.

On this clonotype itself: A much larger clone sits a single nucleotide away, making a read error possible. The chain links TRBV27 to TRBJ2-5; D may be TRBD1 (5 bases). Germline assignment: CDR1 MNHEY and CDR2 SMNVEV (reference sequence). The CDR3 totals 15 residues. The V end was cut by 0 bases, the J end by 2 bases, with 10 bases between. DNA for the CDR3: TGTGCCAGCAGTTTATCCGGAGACAGACAAGAGACCCAGTACTTC. It translates to CASSLSGDRQETQYF.

This clonotype was counted ten times or more. The rearrangement links TRBV6-2 or TRBV6-3 to TRBJ2-1; 8 bases line up with TRBD2. V trimming: 7 bases; J trimming: 10 bases; junction bases outside the gene matches: 12. The germline V gene encodes CDR1 MNHEY and CDR2 SVGEGT. The CDR3 is made up of 14 amino acids. The CDR3: CASKPGLDYREQFF. CDR3 coding DNA: TGTGCCAGCAAACCGGGACTAGATTACAGAGAGCAGTTCTTC.

This clonotype was picked up a small number of times. This chain connects TRBV27 to TRBJ2-7, with 11 bases lining up with TRBD2. Germline CDR1 MNHEY, CDR2 SMNVEV (reference sequence). J gave up 6 bases and V 7 bases, and 8 bases lay outside the gene matches. The CDR3 sequence is 14 residues long. The CDR3 coding sequence is TGTGCCAGCAAGGTAGCGGGAGGGCCACCCGAGCAGTACTTC. This encodes CASKVAGGPPEQYF.

Ten or more counts support this clonotype. The CDR3 reads CASSYSTNEQFF. The CDR3 DNA reads TGTGCCAGCAGTTACTCGACTAATGAGCAGTTCTTC. This chain connects TRBV6-6 to TRBJ2-1; D gene uncertain. The CDR3 spans 12 residues. Germline loops: CDR1 MNHNY, CDR2 SVGAGI (reference sequence). Trimming pared 0 bases from V and 7 bases from J, leaving 4 bases between.

Many counts were recorded for this clonotype. The chain carries TRBV2 and TRBJ2-1; 10 bases fit TRBD2. The V and J ends lost 2 bases and 6 bases, in that order; junction bases with no gene match: 7. This CDR3 comprises 16 residues. CDR1 SNHLY and CDR2 FYNNEI come from the germline V gene. This CDR3 reads CASSEPLLAGANEQFF. The CDR3, as DNA: TGTGCCAGCAGTGAACCCCTCCTAGCGGGGGCCAATGAGCAGTTCTTC.

A few counts support this clonotype. The chain combines TRBV20-1 with TRBJ1-2; the D is unclear. This CDR3 region has 15 residues. Trimming stripped 0 bases from V and 2 bases from J, with 13 bases between. Germline CDR1 is DFQATT and CDR2 is SNEGSKA (reference sequence). CDR3 protein: CSARDQKGRNYGYTF. The CDR3 bases are TGCAGTGCTAGAGATCAGAAAGGGAGAAACTATGGCTACACCTTC.

This clonotype has ten or more counts. This chain uses TRBV7-2 with TRBJ2-7; D may match TRBD1 or TRBD2 (6 bases each). Looked up from germline, CDR1 is SGHTA and CDR2 is FQGNSA. The CDR3 totals 14 residues. V lost 7 bases and J 2 bases, leaving 15 bases between the germline ends. CDR3: CASIGGGNPYEQYF. The CDR3 DNA reads TGTGCCAGCATAGGAGGGGGTAACCCCTACGAGCAGTACTTC. The full variable domain, with the rest looked up from reference TRBV7-2 and TRBJ2-7, is GAGVSQSPSNKVTEKGKDVELRCDPISGHTALYWYRQSLGQGLEFLIYFQGNSAPDKSGLPSDRFSAERTGGSVSTLTIQRTQQEDSAVYLCASIGGGNPYEQYFGPGTRLTVT.

This clonotype showed up many times. The rearrangement links TRBV3-1 to TRBJ2-1; D might be TRBD2 (6 bases). The V gene's germline CDR1 is LGHDT and CDR2 YNNKEL (reference sequence). This CDR3 has 14 amino acids. V shed 4 bases and J shed 2 bases, with 9 bases lying between them. The CDR3 sequence: CASSRRLAYNEQFF. Written as DNA, the CDR3 is TGTGCCAGCAGCCGCCGACTAGCCTACAATGAGCAGTTCTTC.

This clonotype came up many times. The chain links TRBV6-2 or TRBV6-3 to TRBJ2-1, with a tentative D call TRBD1 (5 bases). The CDR3 consists of 16 residues. Germline CDR1 MNHEY, CDR2 SVGEGT. Trimming stripped 2 bases from V and 4 bases from J, with 15 bases between. The CDR3 protein is CASSYIRRADYNEQFF. The CDR3 nucleotides read TGTGCCAGCAGTTACATACGCAGGGCGGATTACAATGAGCAGTTCTTC.

The chain links TRBV10-1 to TRBJ2-2; D gene ambiguous. Trimming left V 0 bases short and J 5 bases short, with 10 bases between. Looked up from germline, CDR1 is WNHNN and CDR2 is SYGVQD (reference sequence). The CDR3 totals 15 residues. CDR3 sequence reads: CASSESMVGTGELFF. CDR3 nucleotides: TGCGCCAGCAGTGAGTCGATGGTGGGAACCGGGGAGCTGTTTTTT.

This chain joins TRBV7-8 and TRBJ2-7; either TRBD1 or TRBD2 may supply D (5 bases each). The V and J ends lost 1 base and 6 bases respectively, with 16 bases between them. The CDR3 spans 15 residues. The germline CDR1 and CDR2 sequences are SGHVS and FQNEAQ. The CDR3 is CASSLGAGLRGEQYF. In DNA form, the CDR3 reads TGTGCCAGCAGCTTAGGGGCGGGTCTAAGGGGCGAGCAGTACTTC.

There are many counts of this clonotype. This chain joins TRBV20-1 and TRBJ2-7, with 8 nucleotides matching TRBD1. The J segment lost 2 bases and the V segment lost 3 bases, leaving 6 bases of the junction unmatched. The CDR3 extends over 14 amino acids. Germline V CDR1 and CDR2: DFQATT, SNEGSKA (reference sequence). The CDR3 coding sequence is TGCAGTGCTAGGACAGGGGACTTTCCCTACGAGCAGTACTTC. Translated, it gives CSARTGDFPYEQYF.

This clonotype has a count of ten or more. The V gene is TRBV15, the J gene TRBJ2-1; D may be TRBD2 (5 bases). The V and J ends lost 1 base and 9 bases respectively, with 10 bases between them. The CDR3 sequence is 13 residues long. CDR1 is LNHNV and CDR2 is YYDKDF in the germline V gene (reference sequence). CDR3 amino acids: CATSRVPGSEQFF. CDR3 nucleotides: TGTGCCACCAGCAGAGTCCCGGGGAGTGAGCAGTTCTTC. The full variable domain, in which reference TRBV15 and TRBJ2-1 provide the parts outside the CDR3, is DAMVIQNPRYQVTQFGKPVTLSCSQTLNHNVMYWYQQKSSQAPKLLFHYYDKDFNNEADTPDNFQSRRPNTSFCFLDIRSPGLGDTAMYLCATSRVPGSEQFFGPGTRLTVL.

This clonotype came up many times. This chain uses TRBV12-3 or TRBV12-4 with TRBJ1-4; the D gene is possibly TRBD1 (6 bases). The CDR3 length is 14 residues. V lost 7 bases to trimming and J lost 4 bases, with 13 bases between them. CDR3 sequence reads: CASTPDSSNEKLFF. The CDR3 DNA reads as TGTGCCAGCACCCCGGACAGCAGTAATGAAAAACTGTTTTTT.

The chain recombines TRBV7-2 with TRBJ2-7; TRBD2 matches 9 bases. The trim removed 5 bases at V and 4 bases at J, leaving 9 bases unmatched. Germline V gives CDR1 SGHTA, CDR2 FQGNSA. CDR3 size: 15 residues. The CDR3 DNA is TGTGCCAGCAGCCCCGATAGCGGGAGTGGTTACGAGCAGTACTTC. It translates to CASSPDSGSGYEQYF.

This clonotype was recorded many times. V usage is TRBV29-1 and J usage is TRBJ2-1, with D maybe TRBD2 (5 bases). The germline gives CDR1 SQVTM, CDR2 ANQGSEA. This CDR3 comprises 13 residues. V shed 4 bases and J shed 2 bases, with 9 bases lying between them. As DNA, the CDR3 is TGCAGCGTTGCGGGGATCACCTACAATGAGCAGTTCTTC. Protein: CSVAGITYNEQFF.

This clonotype was found a few times. The chain couples TRBV4-3 to TRBJ2-7; TRBD1 matches 7 bases. CDR3 length: 13 amino acids. V was pared by 0 bases and J by 6 bases, with 2 bases of the junction left unmatched. Germline loops: CDR1 LGHNA, CDR2 YSLEER. CDR3 in amino acids: CASSQDSGGEQYF. The CDR3, as DNA: TGCGCCAGCAGCCAAGATTCAGGGGGCGAGCAGTACTTC.

This clonotype was counted at least ten times. The V and J genes are TRBV6-5 and TRBJ2-5; 8 bases align to TRBD1. The germline gives CDR1 MNHEY, CDR2 SVGAGI. CDR3 length equals 16 residues. The J segment lost 5 bases and the V segment lost 1 base, leaving 9 bases of the junction unmatched. CDR3: CASSYYPGGDRETQYF. In DNA form, the CDR3 reads TGTGCCAGCAGTTACTACCCAGGGGGCGACCGGGAGACCCAGTACTTC.

This clonotype came up many times. The chain links TRBV7-2 to TRBJ2-2, with 9 bases aligning to TRBD2. Looked up from germline, CDR1 is SGHTA and CDR2 is FQGNSA. The CDR3 contains 16 residues. The V segment lost 0 bases and the J segment 6 bases; nucleotides outside the gene matches: 5. For the CDR3, the DNA is TGTGCCAGCAGCTTAGCTAGCGGGAGTCGGGCCGGGGAGCTGTTTTTT. This translates into CASSLASGSRAGELFF.

Ten or more counts support this clonotype. The chain carries TRBV20-1 and TRBJ2-7, with 8 bases aligning to TRBD2. After removal of 6 bases from V and 0 bases from J, the junction contained 4 bases not matched to a gene. The CDR3 loop spans 13 amino acids. Germline CDR1 reads DFQATT; CDR2 reads SNEGSKA (reference sequence). CDR3 sequence reads: CSARLASSYEQYF. The CDR3 DNA is TGCAGTGCGAGACTAGCGAGCTCCTACGAGCAGTACTTC.

This clonotype was counted only a few times. The chain couples TRBV19 to TRBJ2-1, with D possibly being TRBD2 (7 bases). Per the germline V gene, CDR1 is LNHDA and CDR2 is SQIVND (reference sequence). The CDR3 extends over 14 amino acids. V dropped 8 bases and J dropped 5 bases, with 16 bases sitting between them. CDR3 residues: CASCMGAGDNEQFF. DNA for the CDR3: TGTGCCAGTTGCATGGGGGCGGGAGACAATGAGCAGTTCTTC.